This TCR beta chain was found in a study of blood T cells in healthy people across ages. Primed by a sample-barcoded 5' primer and a J-beta primer mix, a second PCR proceeded for 7 to 11 cycles. Via MiXCR, TCRdb re-called the 5' RACE reads, giving one row per CDR3 protein. Of under 800,000 distinct CDR3 sequences listed, 20% to 25% were seen once; the top ten hold about 3.6%. Trimming took off 6 bases at V and 2 bases at J, with 11 bases between the two ends. Germline assignment: CDR1 SQVTM and CDR2 ANQGSEA. CDR3 length: 12 amino acids. Study findings and constraints: Comparison with aged donors showed that long-lived donors had more naive CD4+ cells and higher diversity. The study could not conclusively compare naive and antigen-experienced cells, given its unsorted PBMCs. Samples with more naive T cells showed higher observed beta diversity. The fall in TCR beta diversity per million T cells was roughly linear with age.

This clonotype was seen only a few times. The antigen is unknown. Sequences were obtained from blood. The origin of this receptor is a man aged 70-80 years in good health. This chain links TRBV29-1 with TRBJ2-7, with D unclear. The chain's CDR3 is CSVSVSAYEQYF. The CDR3 DNA reads as TGCAGCGTCTCCGTCTCGGCCTACGAGCAGTACTTC.